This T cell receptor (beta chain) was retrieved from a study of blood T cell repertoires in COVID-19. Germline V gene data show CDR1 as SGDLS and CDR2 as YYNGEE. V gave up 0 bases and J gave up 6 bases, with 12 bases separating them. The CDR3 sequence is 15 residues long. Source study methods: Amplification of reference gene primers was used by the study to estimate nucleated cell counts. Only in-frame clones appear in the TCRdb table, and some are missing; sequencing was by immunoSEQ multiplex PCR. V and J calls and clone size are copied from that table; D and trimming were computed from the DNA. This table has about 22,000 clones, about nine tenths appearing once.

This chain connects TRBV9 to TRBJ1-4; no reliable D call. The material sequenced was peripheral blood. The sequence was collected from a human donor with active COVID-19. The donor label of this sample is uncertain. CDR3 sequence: CASSVGQARYEKLFF. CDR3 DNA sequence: TGTGCCAGCAGCGTAGGTCAGGCTCGGTATGAAAAACTGTTTTTT.